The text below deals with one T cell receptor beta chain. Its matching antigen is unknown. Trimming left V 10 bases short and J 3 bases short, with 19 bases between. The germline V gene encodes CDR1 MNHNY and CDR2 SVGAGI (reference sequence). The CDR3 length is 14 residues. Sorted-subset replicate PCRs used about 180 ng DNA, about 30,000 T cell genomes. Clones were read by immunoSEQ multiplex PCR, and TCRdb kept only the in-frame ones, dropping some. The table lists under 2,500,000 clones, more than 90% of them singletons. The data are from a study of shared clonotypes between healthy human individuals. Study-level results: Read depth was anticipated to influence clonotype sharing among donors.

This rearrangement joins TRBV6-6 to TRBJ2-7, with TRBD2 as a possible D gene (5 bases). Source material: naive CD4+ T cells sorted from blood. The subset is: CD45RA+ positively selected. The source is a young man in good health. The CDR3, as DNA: TGTGCCACCCTTAAGGCCAGCGGCAGCTACGAGCAGTACTTC. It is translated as CATLKASGSYEQYF.